This T cell receptor (beta chain) was sequenced in a study of cytomegalovirus exposure and HLA in healthy donors. Trimming removed 6 bases from V and 1 base from J; junction bases left unmatched: 1. The CDR3 extends over 14 amino acids. Germline V gene sequence: CDR1 KGHSH, CDR2 LQKENI. This clone was seen a single time. 60 Vbeta and 13 Jbeta primers were used in PCR. Profiled with immunoSEQ multiplex PCR; TCRdb holds only in-frame clones, not every one. The data show approximately 100,000 clones, with around 66% seen just once and 3.9% held by the top ten. The source material was PBMCs. The chain uses TRBV18 and TRBJ2-2; 8 bases fit TRBD1. The clonotype was recovered from a man in his thirties or forties in good health and CMV-seronegative. The CDR3 coding sequence is TGTGCCAGCTCCAGGGGGCTGAACACCGGGGAGCTGTTTTTT. Its protein is CASSRGLNTGELFF.